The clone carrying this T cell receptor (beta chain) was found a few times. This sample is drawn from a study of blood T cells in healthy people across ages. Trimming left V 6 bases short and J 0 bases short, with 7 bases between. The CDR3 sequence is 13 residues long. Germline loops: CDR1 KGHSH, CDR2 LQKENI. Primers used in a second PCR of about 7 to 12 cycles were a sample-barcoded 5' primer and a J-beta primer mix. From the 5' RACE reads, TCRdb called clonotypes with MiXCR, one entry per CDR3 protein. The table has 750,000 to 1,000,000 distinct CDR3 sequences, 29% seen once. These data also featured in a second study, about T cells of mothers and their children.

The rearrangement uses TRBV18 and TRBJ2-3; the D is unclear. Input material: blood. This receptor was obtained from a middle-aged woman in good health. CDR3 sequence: CASSMLSTDTQYF. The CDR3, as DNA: TGTGCCAGCTCGATGCTGAGCACAGATACGCAGTATTTT.